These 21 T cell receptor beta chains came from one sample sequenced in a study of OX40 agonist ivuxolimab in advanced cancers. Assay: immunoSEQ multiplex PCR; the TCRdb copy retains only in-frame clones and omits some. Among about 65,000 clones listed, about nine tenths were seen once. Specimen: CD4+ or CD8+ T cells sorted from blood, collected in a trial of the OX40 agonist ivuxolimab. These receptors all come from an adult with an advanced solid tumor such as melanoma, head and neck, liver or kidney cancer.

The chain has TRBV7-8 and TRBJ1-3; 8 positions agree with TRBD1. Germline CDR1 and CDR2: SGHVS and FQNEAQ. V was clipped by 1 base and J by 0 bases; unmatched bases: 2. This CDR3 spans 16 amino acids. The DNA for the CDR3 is TGTGCCAGCAGCTTAGAAGGGACAGGCTCTGGAAACACCATATATTTT. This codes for CASSLEGTGSGNTIYF.

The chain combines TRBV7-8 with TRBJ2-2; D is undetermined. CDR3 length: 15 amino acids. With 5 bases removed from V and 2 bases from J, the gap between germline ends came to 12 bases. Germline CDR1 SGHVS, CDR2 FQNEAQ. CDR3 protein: CASSRERLNTGELFF. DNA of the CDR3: TGTGCCAGCAGCAGGGAAAGGCTAAACACCGGGGAGCTGTTTTTT. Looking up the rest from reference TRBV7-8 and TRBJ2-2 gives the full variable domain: GAGVSQSPRYKVAKRGQDVALRCDPISGHVSLFWYQQALGQGPEFLTYFQNEAQLDKSGLPSDRFFAERPEGSVSTLKIQRTQQEDSAVYLCASSRERLNTGELFFGEGSRLTVL.

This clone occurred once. The CDR3 region is CASKVIAGTDTQYF. The CDR3 region has the DNA TGTGCCAGTAAAGTAATAGCGGGCACAGATACGCAGTATTTT. The chain joins TRBV19 to TRBJ2-3; D possibly corresponds to TRBD2 (6 bases). Germline CDR1 is LNHDA and CDR2 is SQIVND (reference sequence). This CDR3 contains 14 residues. Between the trimmed V and J ends, which lost 7 bases and 1 base, there was a span of 12 bases.

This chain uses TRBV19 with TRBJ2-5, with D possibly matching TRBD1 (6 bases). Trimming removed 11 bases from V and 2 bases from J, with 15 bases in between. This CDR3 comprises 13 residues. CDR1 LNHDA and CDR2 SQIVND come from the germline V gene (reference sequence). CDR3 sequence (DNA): TGTGCCTCGGCAGGGGACGGGCAAGAGACCCAGTACTTC. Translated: CASAGDGQETQYF. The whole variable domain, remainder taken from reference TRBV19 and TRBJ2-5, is DGGITQSPKYLFRKEGQNVTLSCEQNLNHDAMYWYRQDPGQGLRLIYYSQIVNDFQKGDIAEGYSVSREKKESFPLTVTSAQKNPTAFYLCASAGDGQETQYFGPGTRLLVL.

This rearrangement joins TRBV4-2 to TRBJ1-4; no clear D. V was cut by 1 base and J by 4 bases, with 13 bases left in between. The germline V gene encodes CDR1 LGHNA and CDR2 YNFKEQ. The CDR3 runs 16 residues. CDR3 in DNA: TGTGCCAGCAGCCAAGTAGTGGCCCAGAGTAATGAAAAACTGTTTTTT. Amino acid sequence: CASSQVVAQSNEKLFF.

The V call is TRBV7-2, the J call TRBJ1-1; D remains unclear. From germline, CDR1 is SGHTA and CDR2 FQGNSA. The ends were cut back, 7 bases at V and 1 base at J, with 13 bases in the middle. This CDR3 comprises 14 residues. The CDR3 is CASTILRGNTEAFF. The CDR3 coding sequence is TGTGCCAGCACCATACTGCGGGGGAACACTGAAGCTTTCTTT.

CDR3 in DNA: TGTGCCAGCAGCTTAGTGCGTCTAGCGGGGGGCGGCACCGGGGAGCTGTTTTTT. As protein: CASSLVRLAGGGTGELFF. The V and J genes are TRBV7-2 and TRBJ2-2; TRBD2 agrees at 11 bases. Germline V CDR1 and CDR2: SGHTA, FQGNSA. The V gene end was trimmed by 1 base and the J gene end by 4 bases; junction bases not matched to a gene: 8. The CDR3 extends over 18 amino acids.

The CDR3 DNA reads TGCGCCAGCAGCCAAGAGCTATCCAGTTACAATGAGCAGTTCTTC. It encodes CASSQELSSYNEQFF. This chain uses TRBV4-3 with TRBJ2-1, with unresolved D. Looked up from germline, CDR1 is LGHNA and CDR2 is YSLEER. This CDR3 spans 15 amino acids. The ends were cut back, 0 bases at V and 4 bases at J, with 10 bases in the middle.

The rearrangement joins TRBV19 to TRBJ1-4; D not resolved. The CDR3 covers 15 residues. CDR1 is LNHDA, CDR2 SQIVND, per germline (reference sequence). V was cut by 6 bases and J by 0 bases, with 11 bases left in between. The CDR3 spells CASREQRATNEKLFF. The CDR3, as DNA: TGTGCCAGTAGGGAACAGCGTGCAACTAATGAAAAACTGTTTTTT.

The CDR3 loop reads CASSLVGGVNSPLHF. In DNA form, the CDR3 reads TGTGCCAGCAGCTTAGTCGGAGGCGTGAATTCACCCCTCCACTTT. The chain carries TRBV11-2 and TRBJ1-6; no clear D gene. Germline assignment: CDR1 SGHAT and CDR2 FQNNGV. The CDR3 is made up of 15 amino acids. V lost 1 base, J lost 7 bases, and 11 bases lay in between.

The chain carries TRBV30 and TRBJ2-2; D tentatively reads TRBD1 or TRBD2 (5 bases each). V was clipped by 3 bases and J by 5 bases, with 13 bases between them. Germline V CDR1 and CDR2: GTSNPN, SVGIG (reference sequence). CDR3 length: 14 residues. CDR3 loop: CAWRARGVTGELFF. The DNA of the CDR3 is TGTGCCTGGAGAGCCCGAGGGGTGACCGGGGAGCTGTTTTTT.

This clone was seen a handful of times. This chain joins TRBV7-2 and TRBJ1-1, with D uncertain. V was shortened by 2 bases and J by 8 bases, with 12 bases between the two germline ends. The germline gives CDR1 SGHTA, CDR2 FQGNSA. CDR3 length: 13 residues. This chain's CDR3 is CASSLRRTEEAFF. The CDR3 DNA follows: TGTGCCAGCAGCTTAAGGCGAACAGAGGAAGCTTTCTTT.

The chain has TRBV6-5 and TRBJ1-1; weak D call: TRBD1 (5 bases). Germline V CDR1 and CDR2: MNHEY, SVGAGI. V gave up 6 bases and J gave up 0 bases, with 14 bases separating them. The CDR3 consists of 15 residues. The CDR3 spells CASRSEGALNTEAFF. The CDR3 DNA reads TGTGCCAGCAGGTCCGAAGGGGCACTGAACACTGAAGCTTTCTTT.

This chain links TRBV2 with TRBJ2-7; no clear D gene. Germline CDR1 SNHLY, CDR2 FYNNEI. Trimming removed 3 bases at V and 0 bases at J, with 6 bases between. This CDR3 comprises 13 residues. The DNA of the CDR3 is TGTGCCAGCAGTGACAGTCTCTCCTACGAGCAGTACTTC. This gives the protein CASSDSLSYEQYF.

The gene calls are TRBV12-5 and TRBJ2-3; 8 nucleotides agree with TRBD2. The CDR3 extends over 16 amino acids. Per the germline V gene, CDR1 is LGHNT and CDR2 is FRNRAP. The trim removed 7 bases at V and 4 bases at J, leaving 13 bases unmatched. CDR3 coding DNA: TGTGCTAGTGCCCGGGGACTAGTCGGTGGGGCAGATACGCAGTATTTT. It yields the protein CASARGLVGGADTQYF. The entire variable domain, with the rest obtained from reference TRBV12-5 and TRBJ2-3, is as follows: DARVTQTPRHKVTEMGQEVTMRCQPILGHNTVFWYRQTMMQGLELLAYFRNRAPLDDSGMPKDRFSAEMPDATLATLKIQPSEPRDSAVYFCASARGLVGGADTQYFGPGTRLTVL.

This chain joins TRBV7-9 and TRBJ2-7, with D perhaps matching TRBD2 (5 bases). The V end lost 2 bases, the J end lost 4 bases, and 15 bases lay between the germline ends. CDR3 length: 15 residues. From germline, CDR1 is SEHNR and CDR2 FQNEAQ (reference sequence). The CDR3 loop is CASSLWELVSYEQYF. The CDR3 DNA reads TGTGCCAGCAGCTTATGGGAGCTAGTAAGTTACGAGCAGTACTTC.

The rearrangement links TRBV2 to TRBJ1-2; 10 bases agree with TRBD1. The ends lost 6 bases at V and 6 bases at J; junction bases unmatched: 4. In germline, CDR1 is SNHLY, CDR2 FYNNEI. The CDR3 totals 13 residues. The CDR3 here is CASRSGTGDGYTF. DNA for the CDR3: TGTGCCAGCAGGTCCGGGACAGGGGATGGCTACACCTTC. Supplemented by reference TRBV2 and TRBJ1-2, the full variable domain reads EPEVTQTPSHQVTQMGQEVILRCVPISNHLYFYWYRQILGQKVEFLVSFYNNEISEKSEIFDDQFSVERPDGSNFTLKIRSTKLEDSAMYFCASRSGTGDGYTFGSGTRLTVV.

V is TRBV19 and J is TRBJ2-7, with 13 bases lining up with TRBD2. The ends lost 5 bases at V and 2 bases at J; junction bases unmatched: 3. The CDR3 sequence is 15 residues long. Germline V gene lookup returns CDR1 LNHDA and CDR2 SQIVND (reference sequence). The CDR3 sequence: CASSVTSGGAYEQYF. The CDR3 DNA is TGTGCCAGTAGTGTAACTAGCGGGGGGGCCTACGAGCAGTACTTC.

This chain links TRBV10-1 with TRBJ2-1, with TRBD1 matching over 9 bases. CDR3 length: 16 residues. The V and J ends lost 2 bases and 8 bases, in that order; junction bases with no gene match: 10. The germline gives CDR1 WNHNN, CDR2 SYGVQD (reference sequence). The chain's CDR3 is CASSEPGTGTVDEQFF. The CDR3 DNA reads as TGCGCCAGCAGTGAGCCCGGGACAGGGACGGTGGATGAGCAGTTCTTC.

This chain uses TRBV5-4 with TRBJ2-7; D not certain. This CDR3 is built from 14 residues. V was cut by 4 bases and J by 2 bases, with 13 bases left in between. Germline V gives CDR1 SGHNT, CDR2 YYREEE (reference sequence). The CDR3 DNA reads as TGTGCCAGCAGCCCGGGCGGATTAACCTACGAGCAGTACTTC. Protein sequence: CASSPGGLTYEQYF.

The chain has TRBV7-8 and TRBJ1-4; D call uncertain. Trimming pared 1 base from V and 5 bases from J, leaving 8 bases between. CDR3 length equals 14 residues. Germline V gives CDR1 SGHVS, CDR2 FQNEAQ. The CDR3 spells CASSLGRLNEKLFF. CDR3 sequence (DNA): TGTGCCAGCAGCTTAGGGCGCCTGAATGAAAAACTGTTTTTT.